The clone carrying this T cell receptor beta chain was seen a handful of times. Its antigen is not known. Clones were read by immunoSEQ multiplex PCR, and TCRdb kept only the in-frame ones, dropping some. The repertoire includes 65,000 to 75,000 clones, approximately 90% of them detected once, and roughly 1% sits in the top ten. The data were taken from a study of OX40 agonist ivuxolimab in advanced cancers. In the study overall: Those enrolled were approximately 78% male, with a mean age of around 57 years and ages from about 20 to 79.

Whole-study results and caveats: In the 0.1-3.0 mg/kg groups, partial responders showed among the lowest expansion. At 0.1 to 3.0 mg/kg and by week 6, CD4+ and CD8+ T cells in the blood had expanded clonally. Mean expanded clone counts were higher in CD8+ than CD4+ T cells.

The CDR3 spans 15 residues. The V end was cut by 3 bases, the J end by 0 bases, with 11 bases between. CDR1 SGHRS and CDR2 YFSETQ come from the germline V gene. The J gene is TRBJ2-3, the V gene TRBV5-1, with TRBD2 as a possible D gene (7 bases). This specimen consisted of CD4+ or CD8+ T cells sorted from blood, obtained in a trial of the OX40 agonist ivuxolimab. This clonotype was obtained from an adult with an advanced solid tumor such as melanoma, head and neck, liver or kidney cancer. Here the CDR3 reads CASSWRGQSTDTQYF. CDR3 DNA: TGCGCCAGCAGCTGGCGGGGGCAGAGCACAGATACGCAGTATTTT. Drawing the rest from reference TRBV5-1 and TRBJ2-3, the complete variable domain is KAGVTQTPRYLIKTRGQQVTLSCSPISGHRSVSWYQQTPGQGLQFLFEYFSETQRNKGNFPGRFSGRQFSNSRSEMNVSTLELGDSALYLCASSWRGQSTDTQYFGPGTRLTVL.